This is a list of T cell receptor beta chains from one sample in a study of OX40 agonist ivuxolimab in advanced cancers. The assay was immunoSEQ multiplex PCR, and TCRdb's table has in-frame clones only and misses some. The data show approximately 94,000 clones, around nine tenths seen once. Specimen: CD4+ or CD8+ T cells sorted from blood, collected in a trial of the OX40 agonist ivuxolimab. All receptors come from an adult with an advanced solid tumor such as melanoma, head and neck, liver or kidney cancer. The CDR3 runs from the conserved cysteine through the conserved F or W. D genes are given only for firm matches. The size entry is marked missing in some rows and otherwise reads once, few, many or a size class.

clone_size	v_call	d_call	j_call	cdr3_nt	cdr3_aa
once	TRBV7-2	NA	TRBJ2-1	NA	CASSLVASGSPIF
NA	TRBV6-5	NA	TRBJ2-7	TGTGCCAGCAGTTACGCAACGAACTACGAGCAGTACTTC	CASSYATNYEQYF
NA	TRBV11-2	NA	TRBJ2-2	TGTGCCAGCAGCTCCCTACAGGGATCCGGGGAGCTGTTTTTT	CASSSLQGSGELFF
few	TRBV7-2	NA	TRBJ2-7	TGTGCCAGCAGCTTAGCTCCCGGGGAGCAGTACTTC	CASSLAPGEQYF
NA	TRBV18	NA	TRBJ2-5	TGTGCCAGCTCACCACCTACAGGGAGCCAAGAGACCCAGTACTTC	CASSPPTGSQETQYF
NA	TRBV5-1	TRBD1	TRBJ1-1	TGCGCCAGCAGCGCAACGGACAGGGGCCGATGGGCTTTCTTT	CASSATDRGRWAFF
NA	TRBV5-1	NA	TRBJ2-7	TGCGCCAGCAGCCGAACGACTTATGGCGAGCAGTACTTC	CASSRTTYGEQYF
NA	TRBV23-1	NA	TRBJ1-3	TGCGCCAGCAGTCATTCAACAGGGAATGGAAACACCATATATTTT	CASSHSTGNGNTIYF
NA	TRBV21-1	NA	TRBJ1-1	TGTGCCACGGCCGGTCCCAAATCCCAGAACACTGAAGCTTTCTTT	CATAGPKSQNTEAFF
NA	TRBV28	TRBD1	TRBJ1-2	TGTGCCAGCAGTATTCCGGGACAGGTATATGGCTACACCTTC	CASSIPGQVYGYTF
NA	TRBV2	TRBD1	TRBJ2-5	TGTGCCAGCAGTGAACTGGGGACAGGGGTAGAGACCCAGTACTTC	CASSELGTGVETQYF
NA	TRBV10-3	NA	TRBJ1-2	TGTGCCATCAGTGTCGGTCTTCCTAACTATGGCTACACCTTC	CAISVGLPNYGYTF
NA	TRBV30	NA	TRBJ1-5	TGTGCCTGGAGCTATGGGGTGGTTAGCAATCAGCCCCAGCATTTT	CAWSYGVVSNQPQHF
NA	TRBV19	TRBD1	TRBJ2-7	TGTGCCAGTAGTATTGAAGGACAGGTCTCCTACGAGCAGTACTTC	CASSIEGQVSYEQYF
NA	TRBV21-1	NA	TRBJ2-7	TGTGCCAGCAGATCTGGTAATGGGGCCTCGTCGGGTAATCTCTCGTGCGAGCAGTACTTC	CASRSGNGASSGNLSCEQYF
once	TRBV30	NA	TRBJ2-3	TGTGCCTGGAGTGTAGAGGAGGGGGGAGTCACAGATACGCAGTATTTT	CAWSVEEGGVTDTQYF
NA	TRBV10-3	TRBD1	TRBJ2-7	TGTGCCATCAGACCGGGACAGGGAGGGGACGAGCAGTACTTC	CAIRPGQGGDEQYF
NA	TRBV7-8	NA	TRBJ1-5	TGTGCCAGCAGCCCAAAGATAGCGGCCAGGGAGAAGCCCCAGCATTTT	CASSPKIAAREKPQHF
once	TRBV7-3	TRBD2	TRBJ2-3	TGTGCCAGCAGCTTAACCGGACTAGCGGGAGTTGGAGGGACAGATACGCAGTATTTT	CASSLTGLAGVGGTDTQYF
NA	TRBV19	TRBD1	TRBJ1-2	TGTGCCAGTAGTATCGCGGCCGGGACAGGACTAAACTATGGCTACACCTTC	CASSIAAGTGLNYGYTF
NA	TRBV7-9	NA	TRBJ1-5	TGTGCCAGCAGCTTTGATGGGAGCAATCAGCCCCAGCATTTT	CASSFDGSNQPQHF
NA	TRBV19	NA	TRBJ2-6	TGTGCCAGTAGTATATGGGCACCGGGGGACTCTGGGGCCAACGTCCTGACTTTC	CASSIWAPGDSGANVLTF
once	TRBV6-1	NA	TRBJ1-1	TGTGCCAGCAGTGAACCCTGGGATCGGAACACTGAAGCTTTCTTT	CASSEPWDRNTEAFF
NA	TRBV30	NA	TRBJ2-5	TGTGCCTGGAGTGTTTTGGAGACCCAGTACTTC	CAWSVLETQYF
NA	TRBV7-9	NA	TRBJ2-3	TGTGCCAGCAGCCCTGCAGTTACGCAGTATTTT	CASSPAVTQYF
NA	TRBV9	TRBD2	TRBJ2-3	TGTGCCAGCAGCGTTCAACTAGCGGGGGCAGCCACAGATACGCAGTATTTT	CASSVQLAGAATDTQYF
NA	TRBV9	NA	TRBJ2-1	TGTGCCAGCAGCGTAGAAGCTAGCGAAGGGACAAGGGTTTTCTTC	CASSVEASEGTRVFF
few	TRBV29-1	NA	TRBJ2-7	TGCAGCGGGGACTCTCACTACGAGCAGTACTTC	CSGDSHYEQYF
NA	TRBV5-1	TRBD2	TRBJ2-1	TGCGCCAGCAGCATCCGACTAGCGGAAACCTACAATGAGCAGTTCTTC	CASSIRLAETYNEQFF
NA	TRBV30	NA	TRBJ2-7	TGTGCCTGGAGTGAGCGCTACGAGCAGTACTTC	CAWSERYEQYF
NA	TRBV5-1	NA	TRBJ1-6	TGCGCCAGCAGCATCGGAGGAGGGGTCCCACAAAATTCACCCCTCCACTTT	CASSIGGGVPQNSPLHF
NA	TRBV19	TRBD1	TRBJ1-2	TGTGCCAGTAGTATTTGGCCAGGGGGCTATGGCTACACCTTC	CASSIWPGGYGYTF
NA	TRBV4-2	NA	TRBJ2-7	TGTGCCAGCAGCCAACGCCGTGGGGGCTACGAGCAGTACTTC	CASSQRRGGYEQYF